A selection of T cell receptor beta chains follows, all from one sample in a study of cytomegalovirus exposure and HLA in healthy donors. Assay: immunoSEQ multiplex PCR; the TCRdb copy retains only in-frame clones and omits some. The data contain 110,000 to 150,000 clones, around 9.6% of them seen just once; the ten biggest clones take up less than 2%. Sequenced material: PBMCs. The receptor source for this set is a male donor in good health and CMV-seronegative. Both conserved end residues are part of each CDR3. D genes are given only for firm matches. Clone size is stated in some rows and not others, as once, few, many or a class when expanded.

size,V,D,J,CDR3,DNA
few,TRBV18,.,TRBJ1-1,CASSPGGNTEAFF,TGTGCCAGCTCACCAGGGGGCAACACTGAAGCTTTCTTT
.,TRBV5-1,TRBD1,TRBJ1-2,CASSLSGQGLSGYTF,TGCGCCAGCAGCTTATCGGGACAGGGTTTATCGGGCTACACCTTC
.,TRBV30,TRBD2,TRBJ2-1,CAWSVGGRYNEQFF,TGTGCCTGGAGTGTTGGCGGGAGGTACAATGAGCAGTTCTTC
.,TRBV13,.,TRBJ2-3,CASSLSFAFDGSKLDTQYF,TGTGCCAGCAGCTTAAGTTTTGCGTTCGACGGGAGTAAATTAGATACGCAGTATTTT
.,TRBV5-6,.,TRBJ2-1,CASSSINRAEYSYNEQFF,TGTGCCAGCAGCTCAATCAACAGGGCGGAGTACTCCTACAATGAGCAGTTCTTC
.,TRBV5-4,TRBD2,TRBJ2-1,CASSYTSGRAYEQFF,TGTGCCAGCAGCTACACTAGCGGGAGGGCCTATGAGCAGTTCTTC
few,TRBV5-6,.,TRBJ2-2,CASSLVDYNTGELFF,TGTGCCAGCAGCTTGGTTGACTACAACACCGGGGAGCTGTTTTTT
few,TRBV5-1,TRBD1,TRBJ1-1,CASSLGPGGEAFF,TGCGCCAGCAGCTTGGGCCCAGGGGGTGAAGCTTTCTTT
.,TRBV28,TRBD1,TRBJ2-7,CASSLYGTGVEQYF,TGTGCCAGCAGTTTGTACGGGACAGGTGTAGAGCAGTACTTC
.,TRBV6-5,.,TRBJ2-4,CASSYSRSGRLNIQYF,TGTGCCAGCAGTTACTCACGGTCCGGCAGGTTAAACATTCAGTACTTC
.,TRBV7-2,.,TRBJ2-1,CASSVEPFGGYNEQFF,TGTGCCAGCAGCGTTGAACCCTTCGGGGGCTACAATGAGCAGTTCTTC
.,TRBV28,.,TRBJ1-4,CASSLRQYNEKLFF,TGTGCCAGCAGTTTACGACAGTATAATGAAAAACTGTTTTTT
.,TRBV9,TRBD2,TRBJ2-1,CASSVDAGTSHQFF,TGTGCCAGCAGCGTAGATGCCGGGACTAGCCATCAGTTCTTC
.,TRBV6-5,.,TRBJ1-6,CASSYSNLASPLHF,TGTGCCAGCAGTTACTCGAATTTGGCTTCACCCCTCCACTTT
few,TRBV4-3,.,TRBJ1-2,CASSHTGTYAYGYTF,TGCGCCAGCAGCCACACCGGGACTTACGCCTATGGCTACACCTTC
few,TRBV19,.,TRBJ1-2,CASTYHDTYGYTF,TGTGCCAGTACCTACCACGACACCTATGGCTACACCTTC
.,TRBV6-4,TRBD2,TRBJ2-1,CASSDSTSGGREQFF,TGTGCCAGCAGTGATTCGACTAGCGGGGGGCGTGAGCAGTTCTTC
.,TRBV6-5,.,TRBJ1-1,CASRTGTSAAFF,TGTGCCAGCAGAACCGGGACATCGGCGGCTTTCTTT
.,TRBV5-4,.,TRBJ2-2,CASSRRDSRNTGELFF,TGTGCCAGCAGCCGCCGGGACTCCAGAAACACCGGGGAGCTGTTTTTT
few,TRBV29-1,TRBD1,TRBJ2-7,CSVRTGSYEQYF,TGCAGCGTTCGGACAGGGAGCTACGAGCAGTACTTC
few,TRBV6-1,TRBD2,TRBJ2-1,CASSATGTSLQFF,TGTGCCAGCAGTGCGACCGGGACTAGCCTCCAGTTCTTC
few,TRBV7-9,TRBD2,TRBJ2-1,CASSLVPRGGSYNEQFF,TGTGCCAGCAGCTTGGTTCCGCGGGGGGGATCCTACAATGAGCAGTTCTTC
.,TRBV5-6,TRBD1,TRBJ2-2,CASSLGDRVTGELFF,TGTGCCAGCAGCTTGGGGGACAGAGTAACCGGGGAGCTGTTTTTT
few,TRBV19,TRBD2,TRBJ2-7,CASSPSGRTYEQYF,TGTGCCAGTAGTCCTAGCGGGAGAACCTACGAGCAGTACTTC
.,TRBV10-3,.,TRBJ2-5,CAISGGRGQETQYF,TGTGCCATCAGTGGTGGCAGGGGCCAAGAGACCCAGTACTTC
once,TRBV10-3,TRBD2,TRBJ2-7,CAISDPFSGGASYEQYF,TGTGCCATCAGTGATCCTTTTAGCGGGGGGGCCTCCTACGAGCAGTACTTC
.,TRBV6-4,.,TRBJ1-2,CASSDYADRNYGYTF,TGTGCCAGCAGTGATTACGCTGACAGAAACTATGGCTACACCTTC
few,TRBV25-1,.,TRBJ2-3,CASSEWGGPADTQYF,TGTGCCAGCAGTGAATGGGGGGGGCCGGCAGATACGCAGTATTTT
few,TRBV27,TRBD1,TRBJ1-1,CASSFRSTGGVNTEAFF,TGTGCCAGCAGCTTTAGATCGACAGGGGGCGTGAACACTGAAGCTTTCTTT
few,TRBV19,TRBD1,TRBJ1-2,CASRGQGRTNYGYTF,TGTGCCAGTAGGGGACAGGGGCGAACTAACTATGGCTACACCTTC
.,TRBV27,.,TRBJ2-1,CASSDQGGYNEQLF,TGTGCCAGCAGTGACCAGGGCGGCTACAATGAGCAGCTCTTC
.,TRBV7-2,.,TRBJ1-1,CASSLWRGNTEAFF,TGTGCCAGCAGCTTATGGAGGGGGAACACTGAAGCTTTCTTT
many,TRBV7-2,TRBD1,TRBJ1-2,CASSPWTGGYTF,TGTGCCAGCAGCCCCTGGACAGGTGGCTACACCTTC
.,TRBV27,TRBD1,TRBJ2-7,CASSARTGVGYEQYF,TGTGCCAGCAGTGCCCGGACAGGGGTGGGCTACGAGCAGTACTTC
.,TRBV5-5,.,TRBJ2-2,CASSVKGRGEPGELFF,TGTGCCAGCAGCGTTAAGGGCAGGGGTGAGCCCGGGGAGCTGTTTTTT
few,TRBV29-1,.,TRBJ2-5,CSAVSEAETQYF,TGCAGCGCCGTTTCGGAGGCAGAGACCCAGTACTTC
few,TRBV7-2,TRBD2,TRBJ2-7,CASSLGAGSYEQYF,TGTGCCAGCAGCTTAGGAGCGGGGTCCTACGAGCAGTACTTC
few,TRBV6-4,TRBD2,TRBJ2-1,CASTRLAGAYNEQFF,TGTGCCAGCACCCGGCTAGCGGGAGCTTACAATGAGCAGTTCTTC
few,TRBV11-3,.,TRBJ2-1,CASSPYSASLYNEQFF,TGTGCCAGCAGCCCCTATTCCGCCTCACTCTACAATGAGCAGTTCTTC
few,TRBV7-8,TRBD1,TRBJ1-3,CASSLMGQGAGNTIYF,TGTGCCAGCAGCTTAATGGGACAGGGGGCTGGAAACACCATATATTTT
few,TRBV10-3,.,TRBJ1-4,CAIRADGGNEKLFF,TGTGCCATCAGAGCGGACGGAGGTAATGAAAAACTGTTTTTT
few,TRBV9,.,TRBJ1-1,CASSAPLQGPEAFF,TGTGCCAGCAGCGCCCCCCTACAGGGCCCTGAAGCTTTCTTT